The clone carrying this T cell receptor (beta chain) came up once. The data were taken from a study of blood T cell repertoires in COVID-19. TCRdb keeps only in-frame clones here, not all; method: immunoSEQ multiplex PCR. The data hold fewer than 350,000 clones, with around 89% observed a single time. The CDR3 consists of 15 residues. The chain links TRBV21-1 to TRBJ1-2. TRBV21-1 is shown as a pseudogene. The sequencing sample was made of PBMCs or T cells enriched from blood (not recorded which). The sequence was obtained from a woman younger than 35 with acute COVID-19. CDR3 DNA sequence: TGTGCCAGCAGCAAACAATGCTTACGGGGGGGTGGCTACACCTTC. Encoded protein: CASSKQCLRGGGYTF.